This T cell receptor beta chain came from a study of T cells expressing NK-cell markers. Study at large: One of the eight sequenced donors was seronegative, whereas the other seven were HCMV-seropositive.

TCRdb reprocessed the 5' RACE reads and stores each CDR3 protein as one record, lacking DNA. The table counts about 170,000 distinct CDR3 sequences; around 20% lies in the top ten. The CDR3 contains 14 residues. This sequence joins TRBV12-3 or TRBV12-4 and TRBJ2-5; TCRdb's D gene call, TRBD1, goes unchecked for lack of DNA. The receptor was isolated from a man aged 18 to 69 in good health. The sequenced sample consisted of blood T cells: a sorted CD56 or NKG2C T cell subset, CD4+ or CD8+ T cells, or bulk PBMC T cells (not recorded which). The CDR3 here is CASRGDRGLETQYF.